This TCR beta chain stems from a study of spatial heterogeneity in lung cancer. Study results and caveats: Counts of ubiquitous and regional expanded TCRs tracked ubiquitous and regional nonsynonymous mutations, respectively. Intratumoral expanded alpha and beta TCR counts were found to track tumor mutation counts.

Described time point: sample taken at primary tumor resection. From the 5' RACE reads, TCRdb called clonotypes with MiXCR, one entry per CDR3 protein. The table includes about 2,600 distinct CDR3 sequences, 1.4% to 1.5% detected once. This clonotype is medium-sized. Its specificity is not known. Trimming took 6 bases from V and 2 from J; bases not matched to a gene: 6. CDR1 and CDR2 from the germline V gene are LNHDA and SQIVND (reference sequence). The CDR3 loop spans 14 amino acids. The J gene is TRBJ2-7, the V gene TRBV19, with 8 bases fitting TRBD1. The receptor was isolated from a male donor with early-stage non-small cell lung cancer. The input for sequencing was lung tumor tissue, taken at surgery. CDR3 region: CASRDRGPTYEQYF. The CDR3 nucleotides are TGTGCCAGTAGAGACAGGGGCCCCACCTACGAGCAGTACTTC.